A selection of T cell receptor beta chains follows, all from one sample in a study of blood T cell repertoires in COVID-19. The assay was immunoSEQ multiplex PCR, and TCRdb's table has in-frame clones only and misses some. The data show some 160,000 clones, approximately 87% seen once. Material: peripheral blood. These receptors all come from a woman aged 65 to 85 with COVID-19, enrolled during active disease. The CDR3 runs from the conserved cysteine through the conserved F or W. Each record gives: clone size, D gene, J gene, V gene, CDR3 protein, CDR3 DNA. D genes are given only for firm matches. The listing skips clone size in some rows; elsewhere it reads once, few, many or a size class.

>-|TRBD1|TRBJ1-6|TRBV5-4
CASSQWGQGPSYNSPLHF
TGTGCCAGCAGCCAATGGGGACAGGGTCCGTCCTATAATTCACCCCTCCACTTT
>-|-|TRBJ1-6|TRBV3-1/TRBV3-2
CASSQTGRGSPLHF
TGTGCCAGCAGCCAAACAGGGAGGGGATCACCCCTCCACTTT
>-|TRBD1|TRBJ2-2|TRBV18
CASSRTGPGELFF
TGTGCCAGCTCTCGGACAGGCCCCGGGGAGCTGTTTTTT
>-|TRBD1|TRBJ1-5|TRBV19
CASSNEGAGWGGNQPQHF
TGTGCCAGTAGCAACGAGGGGGCCGGATGGGGAGGCAATCAGCCCCAGCATTTT
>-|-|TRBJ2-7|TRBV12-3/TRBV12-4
CASSLGFRSEQYF
TGTGCCAGCAGTTTGGGCTTCCGGTCCGAGCAGTACTTC
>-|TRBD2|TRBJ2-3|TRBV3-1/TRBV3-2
CASSFSGGALDTQYF
TGTGCCAGCAGCTTTAGCGGGGGGGCCTTAGATACGCAGTATTTT
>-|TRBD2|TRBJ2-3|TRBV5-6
CASSTRGTSGTTDTQYF
TGTGCCAGCAGCACCCGGGGGACTAGCGGGACCACAGATACGCAGTATTTT
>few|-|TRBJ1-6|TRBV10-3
CAISESSSYNSPLHF
TGTGCCATCAGTGAGTCATCGAGCTATAATTCACCCCTCCACTTT
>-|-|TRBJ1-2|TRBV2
CASSESGKEYGYTF
TGTGCCAGCAGTGAGTCAGGGAAAGAGTATGGCTACACCTTC
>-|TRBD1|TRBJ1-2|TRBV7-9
CASSLWTGNGNGYTF
TGTGCCAGCAGCTTATGGACAGGGAATGGAAATGGCTACACCTTC
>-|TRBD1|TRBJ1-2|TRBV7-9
CASSPGQGAYGYTF
TGTGCCAGCAGCCCTGGACAGGGGGCCTATGGCTACACCTTC
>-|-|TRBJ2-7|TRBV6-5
CASSPRQLTEQYF
TGTGCCAGCAGTCCGCGTCAATTGACTGAGCAGTACTTC
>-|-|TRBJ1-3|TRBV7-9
CASSLAQQASSGNTIYF
TGTGCCAGCAGCTTAGCCCAGCAGGCGAGCTCTGGAAACACCATATATTTT
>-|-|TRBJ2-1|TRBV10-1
CASKEQEYYNEQFF
TGCGCCAGCAAAGAACAGGAGTACTACAATGAGCAGTTCTTC
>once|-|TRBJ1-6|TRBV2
CASSERVDSPLHF
TGTGCCAGCAGCGAACGTGTTGATTCACCCCTCCACTTT
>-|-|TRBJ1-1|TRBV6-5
CASSRGSAAFF
TGTGCCAGCAGTAGGGGGTCAGCAGCTTTCTTT
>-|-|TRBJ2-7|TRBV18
CASSLRAYEQYF
TGTGCCAGCTCGCTCAGGGCCTACGAGCAGTACTTC
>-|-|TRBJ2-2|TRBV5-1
CASAPGAEITGELFF
TGCGCCAGCGCCCCGGGTGCGGAGATCACCGGGGAGCTGTTTTTT
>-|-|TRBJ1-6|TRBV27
CASSFQGPYYNSPLHF
TGTGCCAGCAGTTTCCAGGGGCCTTACTATAATTCACCCCTCCACTTT
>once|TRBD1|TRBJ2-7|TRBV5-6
CASSVTPGQVSYEQYF
TGTGCCAGCAGCGTCACGCCGGGACAGGTCTCCTACGAGCAGTACTTC
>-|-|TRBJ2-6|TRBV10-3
CAISTDSSGANVLTF
TGTGCCATCAGTACTGACAGCTCTGGGGCCAACGTCCTGACTTTC
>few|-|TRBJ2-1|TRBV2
CASRQGSNEQFF
TGTGCCAGCAGGCAGGGGTCCAATGAGCAGTTCTTC
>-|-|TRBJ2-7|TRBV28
CASSSRGEQYF
TGTGCCAGCAGTTCCAGGGGCGAGCAGTACTTC
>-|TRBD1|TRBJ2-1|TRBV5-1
CASSSGTGYSSYNEQFF
TGCGCCAGCAGCTCCGGGACAGGCTACAGCTCCTACAATGAGCAGTTCTTC
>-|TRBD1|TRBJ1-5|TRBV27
CASSLSGDRRNQPQHF
TGTGCCAGCAGTTTATCCGGGGACAGGAGAAATCAGCCCCAGCATTTT
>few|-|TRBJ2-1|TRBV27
CASTPAPVGVPSEQFF
TGTGCCAGCACCCCTGCACCAGTAGGGGTTCCAAGTGAGCAGTTCTTC
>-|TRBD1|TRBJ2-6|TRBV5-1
CASSRGRGLAGANVLTF
TGCGCCAGCAGCAGAGGCAGGGGGTTGGCTGGGGCCAACGTCCTGACTTTC
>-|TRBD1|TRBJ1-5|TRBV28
CASSPTDRVYQPQHF
TGTGCCAGCAGTCCAACCGACAGGGTTTATCAGCCCCAGCATTTT
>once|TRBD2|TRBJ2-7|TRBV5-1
CASSLGGLAGIDYEQYF
TGCGCCAGCAGCTTGGGGGGACTAGCGGGGATTGATTACGAGCAGTACTTC
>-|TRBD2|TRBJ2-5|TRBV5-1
CASSLAGGPQETQYF
TGCGCCAGCAGCTTAGCGGGGGGTCCTCAAGAGACCCAGTACTTC
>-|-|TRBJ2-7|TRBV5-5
CASSLELYEQYF
TGTGCCAGCAGCTTGGAGCTCTACGAGCAGTACTTC
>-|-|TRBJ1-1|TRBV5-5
CASSLAIGTEAFF
TGTGCCAGCAGCTTGGCCATCGGCACTGAAGCTTTCTTT
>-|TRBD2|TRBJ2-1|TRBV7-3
CASSQAGLAPYNEQFF
TGTGCCAGCAGCCAAGCCGGACTAGCGCCCTACAATGAGCAGTTCTTC
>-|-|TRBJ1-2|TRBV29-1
CSVEGGGVGYGYTF
TGCAGCGTTGAAGGTGGGGGGGTCGGCTATGGCTACACCTTC
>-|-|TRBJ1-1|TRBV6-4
CASSDSPGAMNTEAFF
TGTGCCAGCAGTGACTCGCCAGGGGCGATGAACACTGAAGCTTTCTTT
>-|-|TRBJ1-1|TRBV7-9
CASSLVPSPEAFF
TGTGCCAGCAGCTTAGTTCCAAGCCCTGAAGCTTTCTTT
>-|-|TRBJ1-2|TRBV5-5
CASSSQTASYYGYTF
TGTGCCAGCAGCTCCCAGACAGCCTCTTATTATGGCTACACCTTC
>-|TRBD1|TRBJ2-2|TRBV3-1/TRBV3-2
CASSRRVGGVPGELFF
TGTGCCAGCAGCCGAAGGGTAGGGGGCGTCCCCGGGGAGCTGTTTTTT
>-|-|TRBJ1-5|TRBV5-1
CASSPYGGVGQPQHF
TGCGCCAGCAGCCCCTATGGGGGGGTAGGGCAGCCCCAGCATTTT
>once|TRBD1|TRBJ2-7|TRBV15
CATSRGLTGGLSYEQYF
TGTGCCACCAGCAGAGGGTTGACAGGGGGATTATCCTACGAGCAGTACTTC